The 7 T cell receptor beta chains reported below all come from one sample, sequenced in a study of blood T cell repertoires in COVID-19. Sequenced by immunoSEQ multiplex PCR; TCRdb stores in-frame clones only, minus some. The table lists roughly 250,000 clones, roughly 82% of them singletons. What was sequenced was peripheral blood. These TCRs come from a woman older than 75 with active or convalescent COVID-19.

This clone is a singleton in its sample. The gene calls are TRBV10-2 and TRBJ1-3; no firm D call. The CDR3 spans 12 residues. Germline values: CDR1 WSHSY, CDR2 SAAADI. The CDR3 spells CASGGSGNTIYF. The CDR3 nucleotides read TGCGCAAGTGGAGGCTCTGGAAACACCATATATTTT.

The V call is TRBV25-1, the J call TRBJ2-7; D is possibly TRBD1 (6 bases). V lost 4 bases to trimming and J lost 3 bases, with 13 bases between them. CDR1 MGHDK and CDR2 SYGVNS come from the germline V gene. The CDR3 length is 14 residues. The DNA for the CDR3 is TGTGCCAGCAGTGCCGGACAGAGCCACTACGAGCAGTACTTC. Translation gives CASSAGQSHYEQYF.

This chain joins TRBV19 and TRBJ2-7, with D perhaps TRBD1 (6 bases). Germline assignment: CDR1 LNHDA and CDR2 SQIVND (reference sequence). V was pared by 6 bases and J by 2 bases, with 14 bases between. CDR3 length: 14 residues. In DNA, the CDR3 is TGTGCCAGTAGCTCCGGGACAAGGCCCTACGAGCAGTACTTC. It yields the protein CASSSGTRPYEQYF.

This clone has only one observation. The chain employs TRBV19 and TRBJ1-2, with D possibly TRBD1 on 6 matching bases. Germline values: CDR1 LNHDA, CDR2 SQIVND (reference sequence). V shed 0 bases and J shed 4 bases, with 12 bases lying between them. CDR3 length: 15 amino acids. The CDR3 reads CASSIDRGRSYGYTF. The CDR3 DNA sequence: TGTGCCAGTAGTATAGACAGGGGTAGGAGCTATGGCTACACCTTC. Complete variable domain (other parts from reference TRBV19 and TRBJ1-2): DGGITQSPKYLFRKEGQNVTLSCEQNLNHDAMYWYRQDPGQGLRLIYYSQIVNDFQKGDIAEGYSVSREKKESFPLTVTSAQKNPTAFYLCASSIDRGRSYGYTFGSGTRLTVV.

The V call is TRBV10-3, the J call TRBJ2-2; possible D gene TRBD1, 6 bases. The germline CDR1 and CDR2 sequences are ENHRY and SYGVKD. Trimming cost V 6 bases and J 5 bases, with 16 bases left between them. CDR3 size: 15 residues. This CDR3 is CAIRMGQGWTGELFF. For the CDR3, the DNA is TGTGCCATCAGGATGGGGCAGGGGTGGACCGGGGAGCTGTTTTTT.

The chain has TRBV5-1 and TRBJ1-2; weak D call: TRBD1 (6 bases). The CDR3 consists of 15 residues. Germline V gene sequence: CDR1 SGHRS, CDR2 YFSETQ. V lost 0 bases and J lost 3, with 12 bases in between. CDR3 bases: TGCGCCAGCAGCTTGGTGGCGGGGGCCGACTATGGCTACACCTTC. Protein sequence: CASSLVAGADYGYTF. Full variable domain (rest looked up from reference TRBV5-1 and TRBJ1-2): KAGVTQTPRYLIKTRGQQVTLSCSPISGHRSVSWYQQTPGQGLQFLFEYFSETQRNKGNFPGRFSGRQFSNSRSEMNVSTLELGDSALYLCASSLVAGADYGYTFGSGTRLTVV.

The genes are TRBV6-5 and TRBJ1-5; no reliable D call. Germline V gives CDR1 MNHEY, CDR2 SVGAGI. CDR3 length: 15 residues. Trimming stripped 6 bases from V and 0 bases from J, with 12 bases between. CDR3 in amino acids: CASRLEVYSNQPQHF. DNA of the CDR3: TGTGCCAGCAGACTCGAGGTTTATAGCAATCAGCCCCAGCATTTT.